This T cell receptor (beta chain) was sequenced in a study of T cell changes during pregnancy in multiple sclerosis. Sequencing was performed with immunoSEQ multiplex PCR; in TCRdb, only in-frame clones are kept and a portion is missing. The sample carries about 62,000 clones, roughly 87% recorded once. There are 16 residues in the CDR3. CDR1 and CDR2 (germline): SGHKS, YYEKEE (reference sequence). The germline V and J ends were trimmed by 2 bases and 0 bases, with 14 bases remaining between them. The specimen comprised peripheral blood, sampled in the first trimester of pregnancy. The chain links TRBV5-5 to TRBJ2-5, with a tentative D call TRBD2 (6 bases). This sequence originates from a female donor with multiple sclerosis, enrolled in a pregnancy study. In DNA form, the CDR3 reads TGTGCCAGCAGCTTAGGGGACTTTTCGTACCAAGAGACCCAGTACTTC. Residues: CASSLGDFSYQETQYF.